Presented here are 5 T cell receptor beta chains from one specimen sequenced in a study of radiotherapy plus CTLA-4 blockade in lung cancer. Profiled with immunoSEQ multiplex PCR; TCRdb holds only in-frame clones, not every one. The sample comprises under 55,000 clones, 75% to 90% of which are singletons, and approximately 3.3% rests with the top ten. The input for sequencing was peripheral blood, taken from a patient treated with radiotherapy plus ipilimumab. The receptors come from a human donor with non-small cell lung cancer who had stable disease on radiotherapy plus ipilimumab.

The V gene is TRBV9, the J gene TRBJ2-1, with a weak D call TRBD2 (7 bases). CDR3 length: 14 amino acids. CDR1 SGDLS and CDR2 YYNGEE come from the germline V gene. V was clipped by 3 bases and J by 11 bases, with 18 bases between them. The CDR3: CASSDTGRGRKQFF. CDR3 nucleotides: TGTGCCAGCAGCGATACTGGGAGGGGGAGGAAGCAGTTCTTC.

The chain couples TRBV4-2 to TRBJ2-7; TRBD2 matches at 13 bases. The junction had 6 bases not matched to a gene; V was cut back by 1 base and J by 0 bases. CDR3 length: 18 residues. The germline gives CDR1 LGHNA, CDR2 YNFKEQ. As DNA, the CDR3 is TGTGCCAGCAGCCAAGCGACTAGCGGGAGGACTACCTCCTACGAGCAGTACTTC. Protein: CASSQATSGRTTSYEQYF.

V gene TRBV19 combines with J gene TRBJ2-1; D unresolved. The V end was cut by 2 bases, the J end by 8 bases, with 19 bases between. The CDR3 loop spans 16 amino acids. Looked up from germline, CDR1 is LNHDA and CDR2 is SQIVND (reference sequence). CDR3 sequence reads: CASSISRTPGQDEQFF. The CDR3 coding sequence is TGTGCCAGTAGTATAAGTAGAACACCAGGTCAGGATGAGCAGTTCTTC.

This clone was recorded only once. The gene calls are TRBV27 and TRBJ2-2; D might be TRBD2 (6 bases). The V end was cut by 6 bases, the J end by 6 bases, with 11 bases between. CDR3 length equals 13 residues. The germline CDR1 and CDR2 sequences are MNHEY and SMNVEV (reference sequence). The CDR3, as DNA: TGTGCCAGCAGCGTATGGGGGGCCGGGGAGCTGTTTTTT. Protein sequence: CASSVWGAGELFF.

The chain has TRBV19 and TRBJ2-7; 9 bases line up with TRBD2. CDR3 length: 15 amino acids. Germline trimming cut 6 bases from V and 2 bases from J; bases unmatched to any gene: 8. Germline loops: CDR1 LNHDA, CDR2 SQIVND (reference sequence). The CDR3 spells CASRSGGGRAYEQYF. The CDR3 bases are TGTGCCAGTAGGTCCGGTGGCGGGAGGGCCTACGAGCAGTACTTC.